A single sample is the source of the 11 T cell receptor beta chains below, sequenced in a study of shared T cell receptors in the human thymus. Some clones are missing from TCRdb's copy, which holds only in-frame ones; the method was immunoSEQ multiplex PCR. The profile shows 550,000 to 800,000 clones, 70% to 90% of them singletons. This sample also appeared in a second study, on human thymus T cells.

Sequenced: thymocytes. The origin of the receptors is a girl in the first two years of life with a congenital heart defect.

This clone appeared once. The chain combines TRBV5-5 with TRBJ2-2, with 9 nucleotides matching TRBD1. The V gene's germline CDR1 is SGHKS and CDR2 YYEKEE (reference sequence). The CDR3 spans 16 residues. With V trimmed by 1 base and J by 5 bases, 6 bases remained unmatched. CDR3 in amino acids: CASSLPGQGSTGELFF. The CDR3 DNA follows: TGTGCCAGCAGCTTGCCGGGACAGGGTAGTACCGGGGAGCTGTTTTTT.

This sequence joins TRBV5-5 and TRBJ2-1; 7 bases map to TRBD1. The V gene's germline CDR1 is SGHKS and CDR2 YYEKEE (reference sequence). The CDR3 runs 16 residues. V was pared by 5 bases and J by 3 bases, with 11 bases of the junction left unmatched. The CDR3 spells CASRCSGQENYNEQFF. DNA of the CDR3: TGTGCCAGCAGGTGCTCAGGACAGGAGAACTACAATGAGCAGTTCTTC.

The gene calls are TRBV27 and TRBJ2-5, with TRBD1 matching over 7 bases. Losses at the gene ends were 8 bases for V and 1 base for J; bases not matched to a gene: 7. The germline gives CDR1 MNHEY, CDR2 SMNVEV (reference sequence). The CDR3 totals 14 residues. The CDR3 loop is CASSYGDSQETQYF. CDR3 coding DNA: TGTGCCAGCTCCTATGGGGACAGCCAAGAGACCCAGTACTTC.

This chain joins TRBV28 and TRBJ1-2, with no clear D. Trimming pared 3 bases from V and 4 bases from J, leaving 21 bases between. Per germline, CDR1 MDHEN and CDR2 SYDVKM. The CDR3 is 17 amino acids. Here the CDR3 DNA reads TGTGCCAGCAGTTTTGTCACAGAGAAACACCTGATCTATGGCTACACCTTC. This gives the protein CASSFVTEKHLIYGYTF.

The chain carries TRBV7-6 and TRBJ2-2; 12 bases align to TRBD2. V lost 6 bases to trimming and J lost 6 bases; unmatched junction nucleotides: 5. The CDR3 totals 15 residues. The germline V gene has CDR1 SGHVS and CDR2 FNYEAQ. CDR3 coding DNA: TGTGCCAGCAGGCTCGCTAGCGGGGGGGCCGGGGAGCTGTTTTTT. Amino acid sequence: CASRLASGGAGELFF.

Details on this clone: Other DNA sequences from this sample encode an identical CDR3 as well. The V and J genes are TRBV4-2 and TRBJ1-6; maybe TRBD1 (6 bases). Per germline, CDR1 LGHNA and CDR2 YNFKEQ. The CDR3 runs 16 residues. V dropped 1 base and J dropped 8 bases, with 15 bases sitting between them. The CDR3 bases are TGTGCCAGCAGCCAAGGGGGACAACCTGTGGATTCACCCCTCCACTTT. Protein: CASSQGGQPVDSPLHF.

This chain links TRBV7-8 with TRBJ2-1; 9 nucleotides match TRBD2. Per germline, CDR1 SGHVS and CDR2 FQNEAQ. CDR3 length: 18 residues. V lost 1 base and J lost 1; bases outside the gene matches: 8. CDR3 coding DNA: TGTGCCAGCAGCTTAGAGGTTAGCGGGGGAGAATCCTACAATGAGCAGTTCTTC. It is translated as CASSLEVSGGESYNEQFF. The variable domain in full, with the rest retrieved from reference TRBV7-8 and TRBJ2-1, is GAGVSQSPRYKVAKRGQDVALRCDPISGHVSLFWYQQALGQGPEFLTYFQNEAQLDKSGLPSDRFFAERPEGSVSTLKIQRTQQEDSAVYLCASSLEVSGGESYNEQFFGPGTRLTVL.

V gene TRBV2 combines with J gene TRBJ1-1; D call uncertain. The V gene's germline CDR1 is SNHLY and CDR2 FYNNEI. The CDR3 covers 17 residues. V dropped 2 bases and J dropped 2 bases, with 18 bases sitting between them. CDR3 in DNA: TGTGCCAGCAGTGAACGGGGTACCCTTGAATCAAACACTGAAGCTTTCTTT. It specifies CASSERGTLESNTEAFF.

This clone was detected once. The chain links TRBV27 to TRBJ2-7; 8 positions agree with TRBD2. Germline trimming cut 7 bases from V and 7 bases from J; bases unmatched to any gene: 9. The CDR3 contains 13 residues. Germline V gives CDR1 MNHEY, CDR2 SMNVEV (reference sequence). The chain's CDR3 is CASNSGGPEEQYF. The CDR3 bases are TGTGCCAGCAATTCGGGGGGGCCGGAAGAGCAGTACTTC.

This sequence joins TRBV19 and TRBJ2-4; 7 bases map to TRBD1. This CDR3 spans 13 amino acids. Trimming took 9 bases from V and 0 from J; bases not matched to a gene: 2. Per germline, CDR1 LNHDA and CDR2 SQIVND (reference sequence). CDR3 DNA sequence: TGTGCCAGCCGACAGGGAGCCAAAAACATTCAGTACTTC. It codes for CASRQGAKNIQYF.

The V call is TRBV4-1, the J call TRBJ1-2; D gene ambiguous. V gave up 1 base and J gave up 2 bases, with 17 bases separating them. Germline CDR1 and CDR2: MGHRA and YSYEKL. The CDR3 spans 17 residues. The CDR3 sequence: CASSQVSEPPANYGYTF. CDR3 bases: TGCGCCAGCAGCCAAGTATCGGAGCCCCCCGCAAACTATGGCTACACCTTC.